A selection of T cell receptor beta chains follows, all from one sample in a study of blood T cell repertoires in COVID-19. Measured with immunoSEQ multiplex PCR; TCRdb has only the in-frame clones, and not every one. The repertoire holds about 230,000 clones, more than 65% seen once, with approximately 4% in the top ten. The sequenced sample consisted of peripheral blood. Receptors were obtained from a man aged 50-60 years with active or convalescent COVID-19. Both conserved end residues are part of each CDR3. The D gene is left open where the match is weak. Clone size, where shown, is once, few, many, or a class for clones that have expanded.

d_gene | j_gene | v_gene | abundance | CDR3nt | CDR3aa
- | TRBJ1-1 | TRBV18 | - | TGTGCCAGCACCCCACTATCGAACACTGAAGCTTTCTTT | CASTPLSNTEAFF
- | TRBJ1-4 | TRBV25-1 | few | TGTGCCAGCAGTGGAGGGTGGGGGGGCGCAGAAAAACTGTTTTTT | CASSGGWGGAEKLFF
- | TRBJ1-4 | TRBV4-1 | - | TGCGCCAGCAGCCAAGATCTTCGTACGGATCGGGCAACTAATGAAAAACTGTTTTTT | CASSQDLRTDRATNEKLFF
- | TRBJ1-3 | TRBV30 | once | TGTGCCTGGAGTGTACTTGCTGGAAACACCATATATTTT | CAWSVLAGNTIYF
TRBD1 | TRBJ2-1 | TRBV18 | once | TGTGCCAGCTCACCTAGGGACAGGGGTGCCTATGAGCAGTTCTTC | CASSPRDRGAYEQFF
TRBD1 | TRBJ2-5 | TRBV6-6 | - | TGTGCCAGCAGTCAAACAGGGGGAGAGACCCAGTACTTC | CASSQTGGETQYF
TRBD1 | TRBJ1-3 | TRBV9 | - | TGTGCCAGCAGCGTATTTGACAGGGGGCCTTCGGGAAACACCATATATTTT | CASSVFDRGPSGNTIYF
- | TRBJ1-1 | TRBV12-3/TRBV12-4 | - | TGTGCCAGCAGTCTCAAGGAGAGGACTGAAGCTTTCTTT | CASSLKERTEAFF
- | TRBJ1-5 | TRBV19 | - | TGTGCCAGTAGTATGTCCGGGGAAAATCAGCCCCAGCATTTT | CASSMSGENQPQHF
- | TRBJ2-7 | TRBV5-1 | - | TGCGCCAGCAGCTTGGTGGCCACCTACGAGCAGTACTTC | CASSLVATYEQYF
- | TRBJ1-1 | TRBV18 | - | TGTGCCAGCTCACCATCAAGGGGTGGGGTCACTGAAGCTTTCTTT | CASSPSRGGVTEAFF
TRBD2 | TRBJ2-5 | TRBV6-6 | - | TGTGCCAGCAGTCCCCGACTAGCGGGGGGGTTCGAAGAGACCCAGTACTTC | CASSPRLAGGFEETQYF
TRBD2 | TRBJ2-3 | TRBV6-2/TRBV6-3 | - | TGTGCCAGCAGCCCTTCTAGCGGGGGCACAGATACGCAGTATTTT | CASSPSSGGTDTQYF
- | TRBJ1-2 | TRBV5-1 | - | TGCGCCAGCAGCTTGAACAGGGAGTATGGCTACACCTTC | CASSLNREYGYTF
- | TRBJ1-2 | TRBV13 | - | TGTGCCAGCAGCGAGGAGCCGAACTATGGCTACACCTTC | CASSEEPNYGYTF
TRBD1 | TRBJ1-6 | TRBV3-1/TRBV3-2 | - | TGTGCCAGCAGCCAAAGGACAGGCGGTTCACCCCTCCACTTT | CASSQRTGGSPLHF
TRBD2 | TRBJ2-7 | TRBV5-1 | - | TGCGCCAGCAGCCCCTGGACTAGCGGCAACTCCTACGAGCAGTACTTC | CASSPWTSGNSYEQYF
TRBD1 | TRBJ1-1 | TRBV3-1/TRBV3-2 | - | TGTGCCAGCAGCCACGACAGGGGGCGCAGTGGCACTGAAGCTTTCTTT | CASSHDRGRSGTEAFF
- | TRBJ1-2 | TRBV9 | - | TGTGCCAGCAGCGTAGGGGGAGGGACGCGAACCGACGGGGGCTACACCTTC | CASSVGGGTRTDGGYTF
TRBD1 | TRBJ1-5 | TRBV20-1 | - | TGCAGTGCTAGTACCGGGACAGGGCACCAGCCCCAGCATTTT | CSASTGTGHQPQHF
- | TRBJ2-1 | TRBV11-3 | - | TGTGCCAGCAGCTTAGGACCGGGGGTCAATGCGCAGTTCTTC | CASSLGPGVNAQFF
TRBD1 | TRBJ1-1 | TRBV5-1 | - | TGCGCCAGCCATAGGGACAGGGGGGCGAACACTGAAGCTTTCTTT | CASHRDRGANTEAFF
- | TRBJ2-5 | TRBV6-1 | - | TGTGCCAGCAGTGAGCCTCAGGTCATCCTCCAAGAGACCCAGTACTTC | CASSEPQVILQETQYF
TRBD1 | TRBJ1-2 | TRBV25-1 | - | TGTGCCAGCAGTGATCCCGGACAGGGGGCGCCCCCCGTCCATGGCTACACCTTC | CASSDPGQGAPPVHGYTF
- | TRBJ2-2 | TRBV4-3 | - | TGCGCCAGCAGCCAAGCGCGAGCACAGCCGAACACCGGGGAGCTGTTTTTT | CASSQARAQPNTGELFF
- | TRBJ1-6 | TRBV18 | - | TGTGCCAGCCCGAGGCTACTTTGGGTCGATAATTCACCCCTCCACTTT | CASPRLLWVDNSPLHF
TRBD1 | TRBJ2-2 | TRBV19 | - | TGTGCCAGTAGTATAGTTCAGGGGGCGAACACCGGGGAGCTGTTTTTT | CASSIVQGANTGELFF
TRBD1 | TRBJ1-5 | TRBV18 | - | TGTGCCAGCTCACCAGGGACAGGGGAGAATCAGCCCCAGCATTTT | CASSPGTGENQPQHF
TRBD2 | TRBJ2-1 | TRBV5-4 | - | TGTGCCAGCAGCTTGGGACTAGCGGTTTCCTACAATGAGCAGTTCTTC | CASSLGLAVSYNEQFF
TRBD1 | TRBJ1-6 | TRBV4-1 | many | TGCGCCAGCAGCCTTTGGACAGGGACAGGGAATTCACCCCTCCACTTT | CASSLWTGTGNSPLHF
TRBD1 | TRBJ1-2 | TRBV7-2 | - | TGTGCCAGCAGAAGTACCGGGACAGGGGGCGCTTATGGCTACACCTTC | CASRSTGTGGAYGYTF
TRBD2 | TRBJ2-2 | TRBV19 | few | TGTGCCAGTAGTATAGTCGGGACTACGAACACCGGGGAGCTGTTTTTT | CASSIVGTTNTGELFF
- | TRBJ1-1 | TRBV7-9 | - | TGTGCCAGCAGCCGGGGACAAAGGGGCACTGAAGCTTTCTTT | CASSRGQRGTEAFF
- | TRBJ2-5 | TRBV3-1/TRBV3-2 | - | TGTGCCAGCAGCCAAGAGGGGACATCGACGTACTTC | CASSQEGTSTYF
- | TRBJ2-5 | TRBV7-3 | - | TGTGCCAGCGATACTTACGAGACCCAGTACTTC | CASDTYETQYF
TRBD1 | TRBJ1-1 | TRBV19 | - | TGTGCCAGTACCAGAGACAGGGCCACTGAAGCTTTCTTT | CASTRDRATEAFF
TRBD1 | TRBJ1-6 | TRBV18 | - | TGTGCCAGCCGGCGGGACAGTAATTCACCCCTCCACTTT | CASRRDSNSPLHF
- | TRBJ1-5 | TRBV19 | - | TGTGCCAGTAGCCCTACCTATAGCAATCAGCCCCAGCATTTT | CASSPTYSNQPQHF
- | TRBJ1-3 | TRBV14 | - | TGTGCCAGCAGCCAAATCTCCGGGGGCTCTGGAAACACCATATATTTT | CASSQISGGSGNTIYF
- | TRBJ2-1 | TRBV25-1 | - | TGTGCCAGCAGTGATCGATTCACGAGCAATGAGCAGTTCTTC | CASSDRFTSNEQFF
- | TRBJ2-3 | TRBV9 | - | TGTGCCAGCAGCGTAGGTGGGGGCTCAGATACGCAGTATTTT | CASSVGGGSDTQYF
TRBD1 | TRBJ1-2 | TRBV9 | - | TGTGCCAGCAGCGCCCCGGGACAGGGGGACTACACCTTC | CASSAPGQGDYTF
- | TRBJ2-5 | TRBV12-3/TRBV12-4 | - | TGTGCCAGCAGTTTACGGACAGCAGAGACCCAGTACTTC | CASSLRTAETQYF
TRBD1 | TRBJ2-5 | TRBV9 | - | TGTGCCAGCAGTCCCCAGGGGGAGCGCCTTACGAGGGAGACCCAGTACTTC | CASSPQGERLTRETQYF
- | TRBJ2-2 | TRBV27 | - | TGTGCCAGCAGTTTGGGGTCGGGGAGGGGGGAGCTGTTTTTT | CASSLGSGRGELFF
TRBD2 | TRBJ2-2 | TRBV2 | - | TGTGCCAGCAGTGAAGAACTAGCGGGGGCCTGGGGCACCGGGGAGCTGTTTTTT | CASSEELAGAWGTGELFF
TRBD1 | TRBJ2-1 | TRBV12-3/TRBV12-4 | - | TGTGCCAGCAGCCTCCTACAGGGGGCTGAGCAGTTCTTC | CASSLLQGAEQFF